The clone carrying this T cell receptor beta chain was counted between two and nine times. It was with a sample-barcoded 5' primer and a J-beta primer mix that a second PCR of roughly 7 to 11 cycles was run. Each cDNA molecule received a tag from a template-switch adaptor that had 12 random nucleotides. From the 5' RACE reads, TCRdb called clonotypes with MiXCR, one entry per CDR3 protein. The sample lists about 1.5 million distinct CDR3 sequences, roughly two fifths occurring once. The germline gives CDR1 DFQATT, CDR2 SNEGSKA (reference sequence). The CDR3 length is 18 residues. Trimming shortened V by 1 base and J by 0 bases, and 20 bases separated the two germline ends. This sample is drawn from a study of blood T cells in healthy people across ages.

The sequenced material came from blood. This receptor was identified in a woman aged 18-29 years in good health. The J gene is TRBJ2-3, the V gene TRBV20-1; a weak D match, TRBD1 (6 bases). CDR3 loop: CSARVPPGHKTSTDTQYF. The CDR3 DNA follows: TGCAGTGCTAGAGTTCCGCCGGGACACAAGACTAGCACAGATACGCAGTATTTT.